The TCR beta chain described here comes from a study of T cells in Graves' hyperthyroidism and ophthalmopathy. Notes on the study in general: Peripheral blood also featured most of the thyroid clonotypes expanded above 0.001. Ophthalmopathy was model-predicted a median roughly six months pre-onset.

In making diagnoses, clinical symptoms, serum thyroxine and TRAb, thyroid ultrasound and orbital computed tomography were all used. Amplification of TCR beta CDR3 regions used RNA as the template. A first-round RT-PCR of the TCR CDR3 used the HTBI primer set. TCRdb analysed the multiplex PCR reads with MiXCR anew, one entry per CDR3 protein. The table includes more than 350,000 distinct CDR3 sequences, 13% to 15% detected once. The CDR3 runs 14 residues. V gave up 11 bases and J gave up 0 bases, with 13 bases separating them. Germline V gene data show CDR1 as MNHNS and CDR2 as SASEGT. Of note for this clonotype: Its antigen is undetermined.

The chain is built from TRBV6-1 and TRBJ2-2; D perhaps matches TRBD1 (5 bases). This TCR came from a woman aged 60 to 75 with Graves' ophthalmopathy. Material for sequencing was blood. CDR3 DNA sequence: TGTGCCGGAAAGACAGACCCGAACACCGGGGAGCTGTTTTTT. This codes for CAGKTDPNTGELFF.